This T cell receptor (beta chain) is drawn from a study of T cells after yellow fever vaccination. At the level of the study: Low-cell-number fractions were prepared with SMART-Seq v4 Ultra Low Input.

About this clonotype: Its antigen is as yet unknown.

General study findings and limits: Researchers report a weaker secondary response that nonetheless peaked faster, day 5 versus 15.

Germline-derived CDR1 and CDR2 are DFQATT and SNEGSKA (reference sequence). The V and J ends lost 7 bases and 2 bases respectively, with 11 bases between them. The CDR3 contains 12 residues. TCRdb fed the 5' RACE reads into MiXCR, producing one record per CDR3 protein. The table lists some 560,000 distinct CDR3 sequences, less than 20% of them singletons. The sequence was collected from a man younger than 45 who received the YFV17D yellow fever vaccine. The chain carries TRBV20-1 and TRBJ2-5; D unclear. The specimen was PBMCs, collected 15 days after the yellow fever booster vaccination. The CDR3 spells CSVDAIQETQYF. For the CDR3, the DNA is TGCAGTGTGGATGCCATTCAAGAGACCCAGTACTTC.